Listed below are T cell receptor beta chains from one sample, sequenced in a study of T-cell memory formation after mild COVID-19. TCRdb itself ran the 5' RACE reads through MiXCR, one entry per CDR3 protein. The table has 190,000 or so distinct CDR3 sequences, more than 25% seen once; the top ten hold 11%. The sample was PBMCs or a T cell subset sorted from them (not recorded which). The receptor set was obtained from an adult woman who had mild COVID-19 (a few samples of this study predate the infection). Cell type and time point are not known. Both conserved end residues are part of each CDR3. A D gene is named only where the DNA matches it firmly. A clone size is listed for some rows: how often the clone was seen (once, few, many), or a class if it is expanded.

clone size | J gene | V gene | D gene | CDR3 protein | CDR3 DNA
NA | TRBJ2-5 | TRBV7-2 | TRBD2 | CASSTSSAAGGSETQYF | TGTGCCAGCAGCACGAGCAGCGCAGCGGGGGGGTCTGAGACCCAGTACTTC
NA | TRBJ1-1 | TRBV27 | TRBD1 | CASSPPGQGPYTEAFF | TGTGCCAGCAGTCCGCCGGGACAGGGACCTTACACTGAAGCTTTCTTT
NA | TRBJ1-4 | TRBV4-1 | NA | CASSQVSQREKLFF | TGCGCCAGCAGCCAAGTCTCGCAGAGAGAAAAACTGTTTTTT
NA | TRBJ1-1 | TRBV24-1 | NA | CATRPRDIDTEAFF | TGTGCCACCAGGCCCCGGGACATCGACACTGAAGCTTTCTTT
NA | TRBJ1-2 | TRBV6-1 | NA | CASRRDRLAGYTF | TGTGCCAGCAGGAGAGACAGGCTGGCTGGCTACACCTTC
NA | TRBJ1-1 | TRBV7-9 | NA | CASSSTGYYTEAFF | TGTGCCAGCAGTTCAACAGGGTATTACACTGAAGCTTTCTTT
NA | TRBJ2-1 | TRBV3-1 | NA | CASSQAGVSYNEQFF | TGTGCCAGCAGCCAAGCGGGAGTGTCCTACAATGAGCAGTTCTTC
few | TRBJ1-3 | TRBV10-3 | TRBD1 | CAIMGTAERAIYF | TGTGCCATCATGGGGACAGCGGAACGGGCCATATATTTT
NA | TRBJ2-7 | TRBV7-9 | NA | CASSLGDNPSAYGQYF | TGTGCCAGCAGCCTGGGGGACAACCCTTCCGCCTACGGGCAGTACTTC
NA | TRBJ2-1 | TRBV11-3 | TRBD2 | CASSAFSGSRSYNEQFF | TGTGCCAGCAGCGCCTTTAGCGGGAGCCGCTCCTACAATGAGCAGTTCTTC
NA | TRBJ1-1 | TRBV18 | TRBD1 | CASSLETGEAFF | TGTGCCAGCTCTCTGGAGACAGGGGAAGCTTTCTTT
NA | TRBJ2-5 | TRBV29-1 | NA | CSVDSLLEGTQYF | TGCAGCGTAGACAGTCTATTAGAAGGGACCCAGTACTTC
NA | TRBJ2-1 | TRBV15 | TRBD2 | CATSRASLRLAGNNEQFF | TGTGCCACCAGCAGAGCAAGTCTCAGACTAGCGGGAAACAATGAGCAGTTCTTC
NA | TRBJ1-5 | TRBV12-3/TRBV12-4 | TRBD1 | CASRGTGDQPHHF | TGTGCCAGCAGGGGGACAGGGGATCAGCCCCATCATTTT
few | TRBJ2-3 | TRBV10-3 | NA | CAISEPGLSTDTQYF | TGTGCCATCAGTGAGCCGGGACTTAGCACAGATACGCAGTATTTT
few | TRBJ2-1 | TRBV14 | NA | CASSQGQVRRSEQFF | TGTGCCAGCAGCCAAGGACAGGTACGTCGGAGTGAGCAGTTCTTC
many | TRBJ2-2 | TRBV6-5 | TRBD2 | CASSYSGANTGELFF | TGTGCCAGCAGTTACAGCGGGGCGAACACCGGGGAGCTGTTTTTT
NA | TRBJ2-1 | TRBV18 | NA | CASSPATADEQFF | TGTGCCAGCTCACCAGCGACAGCCGATGAGCAGTTCTTC
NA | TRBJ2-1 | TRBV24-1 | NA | CATSDFTGGGEQFF | TGTGCCACCAGTGATTTTACCGGGGGCGGTGAGCAGTTCTTC
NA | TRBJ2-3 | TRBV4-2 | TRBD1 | CASSQRLVDDRGQYF | TGTGCCAGCAGCCAACGTTTAGTAGATGACAGGGGTCAGTATTTT
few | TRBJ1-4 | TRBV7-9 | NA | CASSPGVRGDTNEKLFF | TGTGCCAGCAGCCCCGGAGTGAGGGGGGACACTAATGAAAAACTGTTTTTT
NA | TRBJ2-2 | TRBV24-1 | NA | CATREGNTGELFF | TGTGCCACCAGGGAGGGGAACACCGGGGAGCTGTTTTTT
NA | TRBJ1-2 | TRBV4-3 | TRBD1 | CASSQEWDRGPSLNYGYTF | TGCGCCAGCAGCCAAGAATGGGACAGGGGGCCCTCGCTTAACTATGGCTACACCTTC